This T cell receptor (beta chain) originates from a study of cytomegalovirus exposure and HLA in healthy donors. Regarding the study as a whole: TCR beta chain V- and J-gene trimming was linked, in a later analysis, to a missense variant in DCLRE1C. Most TCRs appeared rarely, but some public TCRs recurred in many donors. By HLA locus, TCR association rates varied in a later analysis, with DRB1 showing the most and HLA-C the fewest.

Healthy individuals who donated bone marrow served as the donors. PCR amplification relied on 60 Vbeta primers (plus 13 Jbeta primers). Sequencing was performed with immunoSEQ multiplex PCR; in TCRdb, only in-frame clones are kept and a portion is missing. The sample contains around 180,000 clones, approximately 88% of which appear only once. On this clone itself: What it binds is unknown.

V dropped 4 bases and J dropped 1; count of bases not matched to a gene: 2. CDR3 length: 15 amino acids. Germline CDR1 and CDR2: SGHAT and FQNNGV. The sequence was obtained from a boy between 5 and 17 years old in good health and CMV-seronegative. The chain couples TRBV11-2 to TRBJ2-3, with TRBD1 matching over 10 bases. Sequencing was performed on PBMCs. Here the CDR3 DNA reads TGTGCCAGCAGCTACGGGACAGGGGGCACAGATACGCAGTATTTT. Translated: CASSYGTGGTDTQYF.